The 3 T cell receptor beta chains given below trace back to one sample, sequenced in a study of sequential checkpoint blockade in melanoma. This sample's treatment: randomized to nivolumab then ipilimumab (arm A) or the reverse (arm B). TCRdb keeps only in-frame clones here, not all; method: immunoSEQ multiplex PCR. Here the sample spans about 32,000 clones, 82% being singletons. This sample comprised CD8+ T cells sorted from blood (inferred from file names), obtained from a patient given nivolumab and ipilimumab in sequence. These receptors came from a human donor with melanoma.

V is TRBV4-1 and J is TRBJ2-2, with TRBD1 matching over 9 bases. The CDR3 consists of 15 residues. CDR1 is MGHRA and CDR2 is YSYEKL in the germline V gene. J was trimmed by 5 bases and V by 1 base; bases with no gene match: 2. CDR3 loop: CASSQVDRGTGELFF. The CDR3 DNA reads as TGCGCCAGCAGCCAAGTTGACAGGGGGACCGGGGAGCTGTTTTTT.

The chain employs TRBV6-5 and TRBJ1-4; weak D call: TRBD1 (5 bases). The CDR3 is 16 residues long. Germline lookup yields CDR1 MNHEY and CDR2 SVGAGI. V shed 2 bases and J shed 0 bases, with 10 bases lying between them. The DNA for the CDR3 is TGTGCCAGCAGTTACGACGCGGGGGCAACTAATGAAAAACTGTTTTTT. The encoded protein is CASSYDAGATNEKLFF.

V is TRBV30 and J is TRBJ2-5; TRBD2 agrees at 9 bases. The CDR3 runs 16 residues. J lost 5 bases, V lost 3 bases, and 13 bases had no gene match. Germline CDR1 reads GTSNPN; CDR2 reads SVGIG (reference sequence). DNA for the CDR3: TGTGCCTGGAGCGCTCTCCCCAGCGGGAGGTATGAGACCCAGTACTTC. This codes for CAWSALPSGRYETQYF.